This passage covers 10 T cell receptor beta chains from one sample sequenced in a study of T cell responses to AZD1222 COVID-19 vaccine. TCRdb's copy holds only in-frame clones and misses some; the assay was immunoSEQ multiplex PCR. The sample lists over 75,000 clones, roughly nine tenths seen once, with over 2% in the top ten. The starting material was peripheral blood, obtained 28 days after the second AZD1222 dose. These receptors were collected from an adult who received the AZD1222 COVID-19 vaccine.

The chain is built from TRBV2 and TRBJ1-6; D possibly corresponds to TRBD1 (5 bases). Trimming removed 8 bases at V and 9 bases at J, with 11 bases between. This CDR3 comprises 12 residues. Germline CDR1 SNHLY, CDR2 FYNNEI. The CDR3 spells CASFRAASPLHF. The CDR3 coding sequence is TGTGCCAGCTTCAGGGCAGCTTCACCCCTCCACTTT. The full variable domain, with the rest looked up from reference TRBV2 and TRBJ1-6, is EPEVTQTPSHQVTQMGQEVILRCVPISNHLYFYWYRQILGQKVEFLVSFYNNEISEKSEIFDDQFSVERPDGSNFTLKIRSTKLEDSAMYFCASFRAASPLHFGNGTRLTVT.

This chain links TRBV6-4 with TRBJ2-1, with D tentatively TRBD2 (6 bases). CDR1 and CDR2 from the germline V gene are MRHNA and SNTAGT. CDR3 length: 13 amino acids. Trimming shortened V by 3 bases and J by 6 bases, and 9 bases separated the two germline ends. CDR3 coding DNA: TGTGCCAGCAGTGAGGAGGAGGGCAATGAGCAGTTCTTC. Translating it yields CASSEEEGNEQFF.

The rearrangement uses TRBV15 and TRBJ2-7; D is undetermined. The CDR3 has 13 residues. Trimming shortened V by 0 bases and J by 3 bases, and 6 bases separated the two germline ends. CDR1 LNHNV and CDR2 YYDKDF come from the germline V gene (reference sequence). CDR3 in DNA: TGTGCCACCAGCAGAGATACGATCTACGAGCAGTACTTC. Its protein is CATSRDTIYEQYF. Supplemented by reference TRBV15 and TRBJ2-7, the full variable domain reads DAMVIQNPRYQVTQFGKPVTLSCSQTLNHNVMYWYQQKSSQAPKLLFHYYDKDFNNEADTPDNFQSRRPNTSFCFLDIRSPGLGDTAMYLCATSRDTIYEQYFGPGTRLTVT.

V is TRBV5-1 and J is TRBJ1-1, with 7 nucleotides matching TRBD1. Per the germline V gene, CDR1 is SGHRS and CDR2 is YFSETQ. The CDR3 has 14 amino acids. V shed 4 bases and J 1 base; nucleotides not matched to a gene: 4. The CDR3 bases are TGCGCCAGCAGCGAACAGGGGTCGAACACTGAAGCTTTCTTT. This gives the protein CASSEQGSNTEAFF. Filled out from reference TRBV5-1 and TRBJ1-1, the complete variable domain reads KAGVTQTPRYLIKTRGQQVTLSCSPISGHRSVSWYQQTPGQGLQFLFEYFSETQRNKGNFPGRFSGRQFSNSRSEMNVSTLELGDSALYLCASSEQGSNTEAFFGQGTRLTVV.

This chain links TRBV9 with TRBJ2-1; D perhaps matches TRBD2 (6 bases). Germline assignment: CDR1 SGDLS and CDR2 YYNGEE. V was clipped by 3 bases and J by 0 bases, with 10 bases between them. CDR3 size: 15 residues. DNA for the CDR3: TGTGCCAGCAGCGGCTTAGCGGTCTCCTACAATGAGCAGTTCTTC. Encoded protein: CASSGLAVSYNEQFF.

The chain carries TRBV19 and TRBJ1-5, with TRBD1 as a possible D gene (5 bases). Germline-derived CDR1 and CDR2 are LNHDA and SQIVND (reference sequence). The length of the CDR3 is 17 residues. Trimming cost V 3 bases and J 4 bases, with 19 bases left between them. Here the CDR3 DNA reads TGTGCCAGTAGTATCGATGGACGTGGGGCCCGAAATCAGCCCCAGCATTTT. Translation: CASSIDGRGARNQPQHF.

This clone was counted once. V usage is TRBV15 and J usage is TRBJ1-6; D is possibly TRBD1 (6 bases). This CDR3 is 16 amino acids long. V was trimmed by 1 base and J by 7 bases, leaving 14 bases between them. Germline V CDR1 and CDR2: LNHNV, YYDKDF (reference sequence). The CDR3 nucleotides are TGTGCCACCAGCAGAGGGACAGCAGGACAAAATTCACCCCTCCACTTT. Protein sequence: CATSRGTAGQNSPLHF. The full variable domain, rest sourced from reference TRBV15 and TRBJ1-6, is DAMVIQNPRYQVTQFGKPVTLSCSQTLNHNVMYWYQQKSSQAPKLLFHYYDKDFNNEADTPDNFQSRRPNTSFCFLDIRSPGLGDTAMYLCATSRGTAGQNSPLHFGNGTRLTVT.

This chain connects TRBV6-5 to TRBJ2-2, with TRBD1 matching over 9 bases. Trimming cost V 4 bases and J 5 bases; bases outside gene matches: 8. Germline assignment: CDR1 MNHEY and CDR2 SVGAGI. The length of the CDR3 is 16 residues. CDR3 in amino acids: CASSLGQGVPTGELFF. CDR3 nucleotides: TGTGCCAGCAGTTTGGGACAGGGCGTACCAACCGGGGAGCTGTTTTTT.

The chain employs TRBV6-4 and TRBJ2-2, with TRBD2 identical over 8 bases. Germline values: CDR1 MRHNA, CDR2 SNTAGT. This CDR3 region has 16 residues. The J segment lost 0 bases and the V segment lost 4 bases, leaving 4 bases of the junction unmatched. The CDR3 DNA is TGTGCCAGCAGTGTTTCACTAGCGGCGAACACCGGGGAGCTGTTTTTT. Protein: CASSVSLAANTGELFF.

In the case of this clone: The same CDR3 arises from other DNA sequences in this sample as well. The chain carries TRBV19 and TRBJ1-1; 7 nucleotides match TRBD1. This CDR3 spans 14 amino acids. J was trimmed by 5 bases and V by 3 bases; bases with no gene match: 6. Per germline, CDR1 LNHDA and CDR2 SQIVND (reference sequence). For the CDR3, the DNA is TGTGCCAGTAGTATGAACAGGGGAGGAACTGAAGCTTTCTTT. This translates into CASSMNRGGTEAFF.